Listed below are T cell receptor beta chains from one sample, sequenced in a study of T cell clones after liver transplantation. TCRdb keeps only in-frame clones here, not all; method: immunoSEQ multiplex PCR. Here the sample spans 45,000 to 60,000 clones, 60% to 75% being singletons. The specimen comprised CD4+ T cells from blood, sampled at the 22-month timepoint. Receptors were obtained from a human patient who received a liver transplant. Part of the T cells may come from the graft donor. CDR3s leave out the opening cysteine and the closing phenylalanine or tryptophan.

j_call	cdr3_length	v_call	cdr3_aa
TRBJ1-6	12	TRBV27	ASSLAGNNSPLH
TRBJ2-6	16	TRBV5-1	ASSLVSGALSGANVLT
TRBJ2-5	13	TRBV15	ATKPRTGESETQY
TRBJ1-1	13	TRBV6-6	ASSYSSEMNTEAF
TRBJ1-3	12	TRBV4-2	ASSQDKGGNTIY
TRBJ1-4	15	TRBV5-6	ASTVMSRGRRDEKLF
TRBJ2-1	13	TRBV29-1	SVPGLAGGDNEQF
TRBJ2-2	13	TRBV11-3	ASSSAGANTGELF
TRBJ2-7	12	TRBV6-6	ASTPQRFSHEQY
TRBJ1-1	13	TRBV10-1	ASSESPGPGTEAF
TRBJ2-7	11	TRBV18	ASSEGHLYEQY
TRBJ2-3	11	TRBV7-9	ASSLRISDTQY
TRBJ1-5	11	TRBV7-2	ASSPDSNQPQH
TRBJ2-1	11	TRBV7-2	ASSTRQGYEQF
TRBJ1-5	12	TRBV5-8	ASLGRASNQPQH
TRBJ1-5	13	TRBV19	ASSNPGNSNQPQH
TRBJ2-4	12	TRBV7-3	ASSPSREVGIQY
TRBJ1-5	16	TRBV19	ASSPSGGGGSGNQPQH
TRBJ1-2	15	TRBV28	ASSLPLHKGQSQGYT
TRBJ1-5	13	TRBV6-6	ASRNRGQGNQPQH
TRBJ2-1	13	TRBV6-1	ASSFTGQKGNEQF
TRBJ2-6	15	TRBV27	ASSPGQGSSGANVLT
TRBJ1-2	11	TRBV5-1	ASSLGTDYGYT
TRBJ2-5	12	TRBV5-4	ASSPGQIQETQY
TRBJ2-7	12	TRBV4-2	ASSRSGGSYEQY
TRBJ2-7	14	TRBV7-3	ASSLQPGQAGHEQY
TRBJ1-1	13	TRBV18	ASSLGRGRDTEAF
TRBJ1-2	13	TRBV7-7	ASSLHDRDLYGYT
TRBJ2-3	13	TRBV7-3	ASSSTSGGTDTQY
TRBJ1-4	12	TRBV6-5	ASSRALANEKLF
TRBJ1-4	12	TRBV7-2	ASSRQGGNEKLF
TRBJ1-1	12	TRBV19	ASSILGRGTEAF
TRBJ1-6	12	TRBV9	ASSLRGEGSPLH
TRBJ1-4	11	TRBV7-7	ASSLLEGEKLF
TRBJ2-3	13	TRBV4-1	ASSQDVRRTDTQY
TRBJ2-2	15	TRBV2	ASSELVETTNTGELF
TRBJ2-3	13	TRBV25-1	ASSVPGLHTDTQY
TRBJ1-1	12	TRBV5-1	ASSSRAGDTEAF
TRBJ1-3	14	TRBV28	ASSMMGLGEGNTIY
TRBJ1-1	11	TRBV7-3	ASSSDPRAEAF
TRBJ2-3	15	TRBV10-3	AISRERSGGAADTQY
TRBJ2-7	14	TRBV19	ASSPLSAETTGEQY
TRBJ1-5	11	TRBV18	ASSADSDQPQH
TRBJ1-6	15	TRBV7-9	ASSLVGGRTGNSPLH
TRBJ1-5	12	TRBV19	ASTTTGGNQPQH
TRBJ1-3	12	TRBV28	ASSLQTGRNTIY
TRBJ1-1	11	TRBV19	ASSTGQGARSF
TRBJ2-3	14	TRBV7-9	ASSLRGGGHTDTQY
TRBJ2-7	10	TRBV6-1	ASRADSLEQY
TRBJ1-5	14	TRBV5-5	ASSPDLRGVGQPQH